The clone carrying this TCR beta chain was seen repeatedly, ten times or more. The antigen is not known. These data are taken from a study of beta chain features in type 1 diabetes. Across the whole study: The study found patients and healthy donors alike in age, gender and cell yields.

Trimming took 9 bases from V and 2 from J, leaving 11 bases between them. Germline V CDR1 and CDR2: MNHNY, SVGAGI (reference sequence). The CDR3 is made up of 12 amino acids. As every portion of the isolated RNA was reverse transcribed, the sequencing read expressed TCRB transcripts. Sequencing was performed with immunoSEQ multiplex PCR; in TCRdb, only in-frame clones are kept and a portion is missing. The data hold about 370,000 clones, with 9.5% to 10% observed a single time. Donors underwent one heparinised blood draw, roughly 110 mL on average. Stem cell-like memory, regulatory, central memory and naive CD4+ cells were sorted via CD45RO/CCR7/CD25/CD127/CD95/CD27. General study points: Researchers reported that naive, central memory and Treg TCRB repertoires appeared more similar in patients than in healthy donors. TCRB CDR3 length was moderately but significantly reduced in all four CD4+ subsets of Type 1 diabetes patients.

This sequence was found in a man aged 25 to 40 with type 1 diabetes. The chain combines TRBV6-6 with TRBJ2-7; no definite D call. The sequenced material came from central memory CD4+ T cells from blood. The CDR3 spells CASKSAAYEQYF. DNA of the CDR3: TGTGCCAGTAAATCGGCAGCCTACGAGCAGTACTTC.